This TCR beta chain was retrieved from a study of tumor and adjacent non-tumor tissue in lung cancer. A modified ARM-PCR protocol with three rounds of nested PCR amplified TCRbeta. One entry per CDR3 protein results from TCRdb running MiXCR on the multiplex PCR reads. Among some 99,000 distinct CDR3 sequences, roughly 80% were seen once, and the ten largest hold about 40%. No cell sorting was done before RNA was extracted from the tissue. Germline V gives CDR1 SGHRS, CDR2 YFSETQ. Germline trimming cut 3 bases from V and 9 bases from J; bases unmatched to any gene: 13. This CDR3 comprises 16 residues. What was sequenced was lung tumor tissue. This clonotype was sampled from a woman aged 55-69 years with non-small cell lung cancer. The J gene is TRBJ2-1, the V gene TRBV5-1; 9 bases line up with TRBD2. Written as DNA, the CDR3 is TGCGCCAGCAGCTCTAGGGGACTAGCAGAAGGCGGTGAGCAGTTCTTC. Translating gives CASSSRGLAEGGEQFF.